A selection of T cell receptor beta chains follows, all from one sample in a study of cytomegalovirus exposure and HLA in healthy donors. TCRdb's table, derived via immunoSEQ multiplex PCR, lists solely in-frame clones and lacks some. Here the sample spans about 140,000 clones, roughly 80% being singletons. Sequenced input: PBMCs. Receptors originate from a female donor in good health and CMV-seronegative. Both conserved end residues are part of each CDR3. Fields, in order: clone size, CDR3 length, D gene, V gene, J gene, CDR3 DNA, CDR3 protein. D genes are given only for firm matches. Rows give clone size only sometimes, using once, few, many, or a class for an expanded clone.

clone_size: .; cdr3_length: 16; d_call: TRBD1; v_call: TRBV2; j_call: TRBJ1-3; cdr3_nt: TGTGCCAGCAGTCTTTCCGGGACAGGGAAGGGAAACACCATATATTTT; cdr3_aa: CASSLSGTGKGNTIYF
clone_size: .; cdr3_length: 12; d_call: .; v_call: TRBV30; j_call: TRBJ1-1; cdr3_nt: TGTGCCTGGAGTGTAACCCAGGGTGAAGCTTTCTTT; cdr3_aa: CAWSVTQGEAFF
clone_size: many; cdr3_length: 12; d_call: TRBD1; v_call: TRBV6-1; j_call: TRBJ1-1; cdr3_nt: TGTGCCAGCGGGGACAGAGACACTGAAGCTTTCTTT; cdr3_aa: CASGDRDTEAFF
clone_size: .; cdr3_length: 15; d_call: TRBD2; v_call: TRBV6-6; j_call: TRBJ2-7; cdr3_nt: TGTGCCAGCAGGCCCGGGACTAGCGGGAGGCACGAGCAGTACTTC; cdr3_aa: CASRPGTSGRHEQYF
clone_size: .; cdr3_length: 12; d_call: TRBD1; v_call: TRBV6-1; j_call: TRBJ1-5; cdr3_nt: TGTGCCACCGGACAGGGTAATCAGCCCCAGCATTTT; cdr3_aa: CATGQGNQPQHF
clone_size: .; cdr3_length: 14; d_call: .; v_call: TRBV14; j_call: TRBJ2-2; cdr3_nt: TGTGCCAGCAGTGCGGCGTTGGACACCGGGGAGCTGTTTTTT; cdr3_aa: CASSAALDTGELFF
clone_size: .; cdr3_length: 10; d_call: .; v_call: TRBV28; j_call: TRBJ1-1; cdr3_nt: TGTGCCACCGGGGACACTGAAGCTTTCTTT; cdr3_aa: CATGDTEAFF
clone_size: .; cdr3_length: 15; d_call: .; v_call: TRBV11-2; j_call: TRBJ2-7; cdr3_nt: TGTGCCAGCAGCTCCACGCAGGGTTTCGTCTACGAGCAGTACTTC; cdr3_aa: CASSSTQGFVYEQYF
clone_size: .; cdr3_length: 14; d_call: TRBD1; v_call: TRBV28; j_call: TRBJ1-1; cdr3_nt: TGTGCCAGCAGTTTAGCAGGGACAGTCACTGAAGCTTTCTTT; cdr3_aa: CASSLAGTVTEAFF
clone_size: .; cdr3_length: 17; d_call: .; v_call: TRBV7-9; j_call: TRBJ1-1; cdr3_nt: TGTGCCAGCAGCGCCCGGTATCTTAGAGGGGGGAACACTGAAGCTTTCTTT; cdr3_aa: CASSARYLRGGNTEAFF
clone_size: .; cdr3_length: 14; d_call: .; v_call: TRBV30; j_call: TRBJ1-2; cdr3_nt: TGTGCGTCTCCCTGGGCACCTTCTAACTATGGCTACACCTTC; cdr3_aa: CASPWAPSNYGYTF
clone_size: .; cdr3_length: 14; d_call: TRBD2; v_call: TRBV9; j_call: TRBJ2-4; cdr3_nt: TGTGCCAGCAGTGGGGGGAGGGGAGAAAACATTCAGTACTTC; cdr3_aa: CASSGGRGENIQYF
clone_size: .; cdr3_length: 14; d_call: .; v_call: TRBV13; j_call: TRBJ2-5; cdr3_nt: TGTGCCAGCAGCTTAGGTCAGGTGGCGGAGACCCAGTACTTC; cdr3_aa: CASSLGQVAETQYF
clone_size: .; cdr3_length: 11; d_call: .; v_call: TRBV20-1; j_call: TRBJ2-3; cdr3_nt: TGCAGTGCTTTAATCACAGATACGCAGTATTTT; cdr3_aa: CSALITDTQYF
clone_size: .; cdr3_length: 16; d_call: TRBD2; v_call: TRBV5-6; j_call: TRBJ2-1; cdr3_nt: TGTGCCAGCAGCTATCGGACTAGCGGGAGGGCTTATGAGCAGTTCTTC; cdr3_aa: CASSYRTSGRAYEQFF
clone_size: .; cdr3_length: 14; d_call: TRBD1; v_call: TRBV7-9; j_call: TRBJ2-7; cdr3_nt: TGTGCCAGCAGCGCCGGGACAGTAGCCTACGAGCAGTACTTC; cdr3_aa: CASSAGTVAYEQYF
clone_size: .; cdr3_length: 13; d_call: .; v_call: TRBV19; j_call: TRBJ1-5; cdr3_nt: TGTGCCAGTAGTCCCGGGACACATCAGCCCCAGCATTTT; cdr3_aa: CASSPGTHQPQHF
clone_size: .; cdr3_length: 17; d_call: TRBD2; v_call: TRBV5-1; j_call: TRBJ2-7; cdr3_nt: TGCGCCAGCAGCCCCGGGACTAGCGGGAGGGGACGGTACGAGCAGTACTTC; cdr3_aa: CASSPGTSGRGRYEQYF
clone_size: .; cdr3_length: 14; d_call: TRBD1; v_call: TRBV2; j_call: TRBJ2-7; cdr3_nt: TGTGCCAGCAGCCCGGACAGGGAGGTCTACAAGCAGTACTTC; cdr3_aa: CASSPDREVYKQYF
clone_size: .; cdr3_length: 14; d_call: .; v_call: TRBV9; j_call: TRBJ1-5; cdr3_nt: TGTGCCAGCAGCGTAGGTCGCACGAGTCAGCCCCAGCATTTT; cdr3_aa: CASSVGRTSQPQHF
clone_size: .; cdr3_length: 14; d_call: .; v_call: TRBV4-3; j_call: TRBJ2-5; cdr3_nt: TGCGCCAGCAGCCAAGATTGGGGGCGGGAGACCCAGTACTTC; cdr3_aa: CASSQDWGRETQYF
clone_size: .; cdr3_length: 14; d_call: TRBD1; v_call: TRBV6-1; j_call: TRBJ1-5; cdr3_nt: TGTGCCAGCAGTGAACAGGGGGACAATCAGCCCCAGCATTTT; cdr3_aa: CASSEQGDNQPQHF
clone_size: .; cdr3_length: 16; d_call: TRBD2; v_call: TRBV10-2; j_call: TRBJ2-3; cdr3_nt: TGCGCCAGCAGTGGGACTAGCGGGAGAGGGAGTAGGACGCAGTATTTT; cdr3_aa: CASSGTSGRGSRTQYF
clone_size: .; cdr3_length: 15; d_call: .; v_call: TRBV6-6; j_call: TRBJ2-1; cdr3_nt: TGTGCCAGCAGTTACTCCCCAGTAGGCAGGGGTGAGCAGTTCTTC; cdr3_aa: CASSYSPVGRGEQFF
clone_size: .; cdr3_length: 12; d_call: TRBD2; v_call: TRBV29-1; j_call: TRBJ2-7; cdr3_nt: TGCAGCGTTGAGGGACTAGTGAACGAGCAGTACTTC; cdr3_aa: CSVEGLVNEQYF
clone_size: .; cdr3_length: 14; d_call: TRBD1; v_call: TRBV5-1; j_call: TRBJ2-4; cdr3_nt: TGCGCCAGCAGCCTGGGACAGGGAGGAAACATTCAGTACTTC; cdr3_aa: CASSLGQGGNIQYF
clone_size: .; cdr3_length: 15; d_call: TRBD1; v_call: TRBV9; j_call: TRBJ1-4; cdr3_nt: TGTGCCAGCAGCGCAGGACAGGCAACTAATGAAAAACTGTTTTTT; cdr3_aa: CASSAGQATNEKLFF
clone_size: .; cdr3_length: 17; d_call: .; v_call: TRBV7-9; j_call: TRBJ1-1; cdr3_nt: TGTGCCAGCAGCTTAACCATGGATTGGGGAGGTACCACTGAAGCTTTCTTT; cdr3_aa: CASSLTMDWGGTTEAFF
clone_size: .; cdr3_length: 14; d_call: TRBD1; v_call: TRBV7-9; j_call: TRBJ2-5; cdr3_nt: TGTGCCAGCAGCACCCAGGGGACAGGTCAGACCCAGTACTTC; cdr3_aa: CASSTQGTGQTQYF
clone_size: .; cdr3_length: 14; d_call: TRBD1; v_call: TRBV28; j_call: TRBJ1-2; cdr3_nt: TGTGCCACCTGGACAGGCAGATCTAACTATGGCTACACCTTC; cdr3_aa: CATWTGRSNYGYTF
clone_size: .; cdr3_length: 14; d_call: .; v_call: TRBV27; j_call: TRBJ2-5; cdr3_nt: TGTGCCAGCAGTCCGCGCAACCTCCAAGAGACCCAGTACTTC; cdr3_aa: CASSPRNLQETQYF
clone_size: once; cdr3_length: 14; d_call: .; v_call: TRBV9; j_call: TRBJ2-7; cdr3_nt: TGTGCCAGCAGCGGCGGGTGGGGGGTCTACGAGCAGTACTTC; cdr3_aa: CASSGGWGVYEQYF
clone_size: .; cdr3_length: 16; d_call: TRBD1; v_call: TRBV6-1; j_call: TRBJ1-2; cdr3_nt: TGTGCCAGCAGTGAGAGGGGACAGGGCCCCCTCTATGGCTACACCTTC; cdr3_aa: CASSERGQGPLYGYTF
clone_size: .; cdr3_length: 15; d_call: TRBD1; v_call: TRBV6-6; j_call: TRBJ1-1; cdr3_nt: TGTGCCAGCAGGCTGCGACAGGGGGGGAGCACTGAAGCTTTCTTT; cdr3_aa: CASRLRQGGSTEAFF
clone_size: .; cdr3_length: 14; d_call: TRBD1; v_call: TRBV28; j_call: TRBJ2-7; cdr3_nt: TGTGCCAGCAGTCCCGGGGACAGAACCTACGAGCAGTACTTC; cdr3_aa: CASSPGDRTYEQYF
clone_size: .; cdr3_length: 15; d_call: TRBD1; v_call: TRBV5-4; j_call: TRBJ2-4; cdr3_nt: TGTGCCAGCAGCTCCGGACAGGGGATGGGGAACATTCAGTACTTC; cdr3_aa: CASSSGQGMGNIQYF
clone_size: .; cdr3_length: 15; d_call: .; v_call: TRBV30; j_call: TRBJ1-2; cdr3_nt: TGTGCCTGGACCCCTCCAGGGTGGATAGACTATGGCTACACCTTC; cdr3_aa: CAWTPPGWIDYGYTF
clone_size: .; cdr3_length: 15; d_call: .; v_call: TRBV5-1; j_call: TRBJ2-1; cdr3_nt: TGCGCCAGCAGCGGGCTCAAGTTTGACGACAATGAGCAGTTCTTC; cdr3_aa: CASSGLKFDDNEQFF
clone_size: .; cdr3_length: 14; d_call: TRBD1; v_call: TRBV9; j_call: TRBJ2-7; cdr3_nt: TGTGCCAGCAGCGTTGGGACAGGGGCAGGGGAGCAGTACTTC; cdr3_aa: CASSVGTGAGEQYF
clone_size: .; cdr3_length: 14; d_call: .; v_call: TRBV30; j_call: TRBJ2-3; cdr3_nt: TGTGCCTGGAGATGGGCACCTAGCACAGATACGCAGTATTTT; cdr3_aa: CAWRWAPSTDTQYF